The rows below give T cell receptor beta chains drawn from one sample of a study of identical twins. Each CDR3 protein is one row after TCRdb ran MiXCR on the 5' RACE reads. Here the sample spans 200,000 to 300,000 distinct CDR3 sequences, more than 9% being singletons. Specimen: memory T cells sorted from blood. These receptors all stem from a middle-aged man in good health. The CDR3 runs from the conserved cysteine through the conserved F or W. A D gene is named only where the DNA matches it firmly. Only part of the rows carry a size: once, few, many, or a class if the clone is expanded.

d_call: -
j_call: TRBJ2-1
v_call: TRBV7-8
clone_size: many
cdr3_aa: CASSLNFYNEQFF
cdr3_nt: TGTGCCAGCAGCTTAAACTTCTACAATGAGCAGTTCTTC

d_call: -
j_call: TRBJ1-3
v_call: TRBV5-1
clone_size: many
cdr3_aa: CASSLEPGPRGNTIYF
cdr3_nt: TGCGCCAGCAGCTTGGAACCGGGTCCCCGTGGAAACACCATATATTTT

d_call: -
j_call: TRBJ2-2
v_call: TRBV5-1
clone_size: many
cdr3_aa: CASAIQGQNTGELFF
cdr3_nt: TGCGCCAGCGCTATCCAGGGACAGAACACCGGGGAGCTGTTTTTT

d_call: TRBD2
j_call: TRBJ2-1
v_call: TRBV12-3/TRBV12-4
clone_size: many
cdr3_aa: CASSQLLAVGRAGEQFF
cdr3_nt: TGTGCCAGCAGTCAATTACTAGCGGTTGGGAGGGCCGGTGAGCAGTTCTTC

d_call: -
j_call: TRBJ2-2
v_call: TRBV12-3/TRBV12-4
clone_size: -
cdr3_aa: CASSLYRGTGELFF
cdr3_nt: TGTGCCAGCAGTTTATATCGGGGCACCGGGGAGCTGTTTTTT

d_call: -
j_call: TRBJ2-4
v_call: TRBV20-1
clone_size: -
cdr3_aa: CSARATLEGKNIQYF
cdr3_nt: TGCAGTGCTAGAGCAACCCTGGAAGGCAAAAACATTCAGTACTTC

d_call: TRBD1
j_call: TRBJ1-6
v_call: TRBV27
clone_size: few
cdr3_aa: CASSLKPWTGDSPLHF
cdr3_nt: TGTGCCAGCAGTTTGAAACCTTGGACAGGGGATTCACCCCTCCACTTT

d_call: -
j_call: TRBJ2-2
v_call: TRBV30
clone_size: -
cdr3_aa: CAWSRATNTGELFF
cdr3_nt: TGTGCCTGGAGTAGGGCCACTAACACCGGGGAGCTGTTTTTT

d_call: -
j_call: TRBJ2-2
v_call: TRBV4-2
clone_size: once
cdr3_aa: CASSQEVNTGELFF
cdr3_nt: TGTGCCAGCAGCCAAGAGGTGAACACCGGGGAGCTGTTTTTT

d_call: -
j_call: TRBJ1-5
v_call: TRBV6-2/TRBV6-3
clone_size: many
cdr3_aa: CASSYSGGNQPQHF
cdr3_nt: TGTGCCAGCAGTTACTCAGGGGGGAATCAGCCCCAGCATTTT

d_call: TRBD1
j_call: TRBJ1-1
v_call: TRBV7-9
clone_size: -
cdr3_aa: CASSLPGQGMNTEAFF
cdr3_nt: TGTGCCAGCAGCTTGCCGGGACAGGGAATGAACACTGAAGCTTTCTTT

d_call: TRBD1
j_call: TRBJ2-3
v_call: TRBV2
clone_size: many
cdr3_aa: CASKSTGLSRTDTQYF
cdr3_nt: TGTGCCAGCAAATCGACAGGGCTCTCTCGCACAGATACGCAGTATTTT

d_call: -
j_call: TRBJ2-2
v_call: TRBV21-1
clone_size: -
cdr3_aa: CASSHSGTGCRELFF
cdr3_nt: TGTGCCAGCTCCCACTCCGGGACAGGGTGCAGGGAGCTGTTTTTT

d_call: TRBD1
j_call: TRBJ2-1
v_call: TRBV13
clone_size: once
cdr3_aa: CASSLGLGQGANEQFF
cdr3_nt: TGTGCCAGCAGCTTAGGTTTGGGACAGGGAGCCAATGAGCAGTTCTTC

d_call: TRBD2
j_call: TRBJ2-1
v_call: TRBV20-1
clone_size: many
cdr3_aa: CSAPHPLAGTYNEQFF
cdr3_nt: TGCAGTGCTCCTCACCCTCTAGCGGGGACCTACAATGAGCAGTTCTTC

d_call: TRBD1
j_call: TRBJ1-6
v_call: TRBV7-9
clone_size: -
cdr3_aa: CASSRGTGLSSPLHF
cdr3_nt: TGTGCCAGCAGCCGCGGGACAGGGTTAAGTTCACCCCTCCACTTT

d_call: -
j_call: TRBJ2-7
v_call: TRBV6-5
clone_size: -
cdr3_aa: CASSYTGFGGEQYF
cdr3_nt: TGTGCCAGCAGTTACACGGGCTTTGGAGGAGAGCAGTACTTC

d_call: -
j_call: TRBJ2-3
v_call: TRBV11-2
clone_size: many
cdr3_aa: CASSQRDGSTDTQYF
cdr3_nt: TGTGCCAGCAGCCAGAGAGACGGCTCTACAGATACGCAGTATTTT

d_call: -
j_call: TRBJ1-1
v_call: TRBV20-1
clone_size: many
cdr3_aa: CSAHQGPVGTEAFF
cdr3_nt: TGCAGTGCTCACCAAGGACCGGTCGGCACTGAAGCTTTCTTT

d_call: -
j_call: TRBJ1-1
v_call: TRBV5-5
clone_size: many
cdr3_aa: CASSLIPGRDTEAFF
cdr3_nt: TGTGCCAGCAGCTTGATACCCGGGAGGGACACTGAAGCTTTCTTT

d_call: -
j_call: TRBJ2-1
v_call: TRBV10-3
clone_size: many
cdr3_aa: CAISVGGSSYNEQFF
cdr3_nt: TGTGCCATCAGTGTCGGGGGAAGCTCCTACAATGAGCAGTTCTTC

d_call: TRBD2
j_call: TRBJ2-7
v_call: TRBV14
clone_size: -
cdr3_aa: CASSQDHLAGEYEQYF
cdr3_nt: TGTGCCAGCAGCCAAGATCACCTAGCGGGAGAGTACGAGCAGTACTTC

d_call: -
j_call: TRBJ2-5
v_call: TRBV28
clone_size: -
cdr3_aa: CASSPAGAAGETQYF
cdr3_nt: TGTGCCAGCAGTCCAGCCGGTGCGGCCGGGGAGACCCAGTACTTC

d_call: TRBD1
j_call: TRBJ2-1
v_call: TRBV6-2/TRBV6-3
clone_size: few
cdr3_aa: CASSFRTGSYNEQFF
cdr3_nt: TGTGCCAGCAGTTTTAGGACAGGCTCCTACAATGAGCAGTTCTTC

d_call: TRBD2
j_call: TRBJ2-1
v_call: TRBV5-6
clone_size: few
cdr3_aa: CASSLLAGGTRSYNEQFF
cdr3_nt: TGTGCCAGCAGCTTGCTAGCGGGGGGGACCCGCTCCTACAATGAGCAGTTCTTC

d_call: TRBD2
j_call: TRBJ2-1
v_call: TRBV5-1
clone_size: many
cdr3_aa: CASSPGLGRGEQFF
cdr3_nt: TGCGCCAGCAGCCCGGGACTAGGTAGGGGTGAGCAGTTCTTC

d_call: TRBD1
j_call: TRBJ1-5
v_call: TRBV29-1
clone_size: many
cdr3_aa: CSVETGGGQPQHF
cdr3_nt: TGCAGCGTGGAGACAGGGGGAGGACAGCCCCAGCATTTT

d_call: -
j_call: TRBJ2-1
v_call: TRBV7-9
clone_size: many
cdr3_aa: CASSLRGDYYNEQFF
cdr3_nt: TGTGCCAGCAGCTTGAGGGGAGACTACTACAATGAGCAGTTCTTC

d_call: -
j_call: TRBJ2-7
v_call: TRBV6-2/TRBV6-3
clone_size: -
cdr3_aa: CASRYTALGAKQYF
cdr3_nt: TGTGCCAGCAGATACACGGCTTTGGGAGCCAAGCAGTACTTC

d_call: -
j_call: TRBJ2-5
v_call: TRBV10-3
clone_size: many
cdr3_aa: CAISAQEGTQYF
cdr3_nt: TGTGCCATCAGTGCCCAGGAGGGGACCCAGTACTTC

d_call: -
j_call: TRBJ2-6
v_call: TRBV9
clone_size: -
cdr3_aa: CASSVTGSGANVLTF
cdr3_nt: TGTGCCAGCAGCGTTACAGGTTCTGGGGCCAACGTCCTGACTTTC

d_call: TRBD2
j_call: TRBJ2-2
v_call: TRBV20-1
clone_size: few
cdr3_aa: CSAMVASGRRELFF
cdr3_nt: TGCAGTGCTATGGTGGCTAGCGGGAGAAGGGAGCTGTTTTTT

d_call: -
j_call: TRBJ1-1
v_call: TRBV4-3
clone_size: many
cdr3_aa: CASSQDRSRATEAFF
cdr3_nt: TGCGCCAGCAGCCAAGATCGGTCCAGGGCGACTGAAGCTTTCTTT

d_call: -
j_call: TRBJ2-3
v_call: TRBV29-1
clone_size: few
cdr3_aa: CSVALRGVTDTQYF
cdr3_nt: TGCAGCGTTGCCCTAAGGGGGGTCACAGATACGCAGTATTTT

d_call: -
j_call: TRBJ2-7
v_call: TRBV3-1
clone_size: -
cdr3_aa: CASSHIGTGYSEQYF
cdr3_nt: TGTGCCAGCAGCCACATCGGAACAGGGTATTCCGAGCAGTACTTC

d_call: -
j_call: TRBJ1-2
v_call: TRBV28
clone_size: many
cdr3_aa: CASSLSSYGYTF
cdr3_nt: TGTGCCAGCAGTTTGTCCAGCTATGGCTACACCTTC

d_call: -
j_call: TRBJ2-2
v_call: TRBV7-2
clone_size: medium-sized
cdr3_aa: CASISDTGELFF
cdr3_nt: TGTGCCAGCATCAGCGACACCGGGGAGCTGTTTTTT

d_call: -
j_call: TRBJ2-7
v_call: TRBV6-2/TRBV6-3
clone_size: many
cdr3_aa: CASSYSRAYEQYF
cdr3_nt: TGTGCCAGCAGTTACTCCCGGGCCTACGAGCAGTACTTC

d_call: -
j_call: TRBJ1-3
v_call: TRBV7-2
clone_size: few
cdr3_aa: CASSANQGSAGNTIYF
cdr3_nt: TGTGCCAGCAGCGCAAATCAGGGGTCGGCTGGAAACACCATATATTTT

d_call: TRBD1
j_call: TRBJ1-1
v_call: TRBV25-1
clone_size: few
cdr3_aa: CASSELPDRATGGTEAFF
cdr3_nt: TGTGCCAGCAGTGAATTACCTGACAGGGCCACGGGGGGGACTGAAGCTTTCTTT

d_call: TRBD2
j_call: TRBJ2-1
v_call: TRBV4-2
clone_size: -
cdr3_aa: CASSQDGGRAFNEQFF
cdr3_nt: TGTGCCAGCAGCCAAGATGGCGGGAGGGCCTTCAATGAGCAGTTCTTC

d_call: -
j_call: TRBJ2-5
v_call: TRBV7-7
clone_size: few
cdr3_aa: CASSSGTLETQYF
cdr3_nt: TGTGCCAGCAGCTCTGGGACATTAGAGACCCAGTACTTC

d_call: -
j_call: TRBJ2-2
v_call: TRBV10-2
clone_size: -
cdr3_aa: CASSYTGTGELFF
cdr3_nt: TGCGCCAGCAGTTATACAGGTACCGGGGAGCTGTTTTTT

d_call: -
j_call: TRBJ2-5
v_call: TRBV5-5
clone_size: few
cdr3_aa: CASSLVVSSLQETQYF
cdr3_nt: TGTGCCAGCAGCTTGGTAGTCAGTTCTCTCCAAGAGACCCAGTACTTC

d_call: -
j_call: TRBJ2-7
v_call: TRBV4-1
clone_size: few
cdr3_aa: CASSHTQGFGYEQYF
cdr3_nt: TGCGCCAGCAGCCACACCCAGGGCTTTGGCTACGAGCAGTACTTC

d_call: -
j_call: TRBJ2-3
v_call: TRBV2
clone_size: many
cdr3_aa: CASSLRVDTQYF
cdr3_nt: TGTGCCAGCAGTCTTAGGGTCGATACGCAGTATTTT

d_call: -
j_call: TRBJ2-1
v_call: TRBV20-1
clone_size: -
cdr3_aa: CSARDISSGPGNEQFF
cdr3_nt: TGCAGTGCTAGAGATATCAGTTCGGGACCAGGAAATGAGCAGTTCTTC

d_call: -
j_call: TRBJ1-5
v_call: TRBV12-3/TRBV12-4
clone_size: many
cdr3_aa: CASSFGGSGQPQHF
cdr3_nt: TGTGCCAGCAGTTTCGGGGGGTCGGGTCAGCCCCAGCATTTT

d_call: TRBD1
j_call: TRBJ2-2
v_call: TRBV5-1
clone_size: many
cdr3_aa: CASSLYDRDTGELFF
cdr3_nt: TGCGCCAGCAGCCTCTACGACAGGGACACCGGGGAGCTGTTTTTT

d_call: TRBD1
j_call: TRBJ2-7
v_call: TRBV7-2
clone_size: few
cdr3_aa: CASSSQGAVSYEQYF
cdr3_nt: TGTGCCAGCAGTTCTCAGGGGGCAGTCTCCTACGAGCAGTACTTC

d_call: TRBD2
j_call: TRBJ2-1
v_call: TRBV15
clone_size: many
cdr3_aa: CATSPPGLAGGVSFF
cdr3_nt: TGTGCCACCAGCCCCCCCGGACTAGCGGGGGGGGTGTCGTTCTTC

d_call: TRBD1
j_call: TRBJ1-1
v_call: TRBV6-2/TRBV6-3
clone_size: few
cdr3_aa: CASSKTGRSEAFF
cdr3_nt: TGTGCCAGCAGTAAGACAGGGAGATCTGAAGCTTTCTTT

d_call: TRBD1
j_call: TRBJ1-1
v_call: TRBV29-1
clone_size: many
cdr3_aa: CSVGYRGDTEAFF
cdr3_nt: TGCAGCGTTGGTTACAGGGGCGACACTGAAGCTTTCTTT

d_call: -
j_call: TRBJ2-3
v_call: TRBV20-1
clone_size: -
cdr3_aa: CSAVPPGPSTDTQYF
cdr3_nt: TGCAGTGCCGTTCCACCAGGGCCTAGCACAGATACGCAGTATTTT

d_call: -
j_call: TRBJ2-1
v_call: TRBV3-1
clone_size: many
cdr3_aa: CASSRNVHNEQFF
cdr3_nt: TGTGCCAGCAGCAGGAACGTCCACAATGAGCAGTTCTTC

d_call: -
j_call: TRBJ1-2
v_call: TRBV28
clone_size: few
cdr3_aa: CASSFRYGYTF
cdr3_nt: TGTGCCAGCAGTTTTCGGTATGGCTACACCTTC

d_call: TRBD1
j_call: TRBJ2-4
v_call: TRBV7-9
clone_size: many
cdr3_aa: CASSPDRENIQYF
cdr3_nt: TGTGCCAGCAGCCCAGACAGGGAAAACATTCAGTACTTC

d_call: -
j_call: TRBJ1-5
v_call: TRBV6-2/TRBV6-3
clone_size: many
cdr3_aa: CASSLGTVNLQPQHF
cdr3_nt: TGTGCCAGCAGTCTCGGGACCGTTAATCTTCAGCCCCAGCATTTT

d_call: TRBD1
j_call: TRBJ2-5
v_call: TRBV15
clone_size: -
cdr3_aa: CATSRGADRGAQETQYF
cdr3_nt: TGTGCCACCAGCAGAGGCGCGGACAGGGGGGCTCAAGAGACCCAGTACTTC

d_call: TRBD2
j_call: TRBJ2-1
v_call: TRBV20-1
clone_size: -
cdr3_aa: CSARVGPSGRSPPNEQFF
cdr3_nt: TGCAGTGCTAGAGTGGGTCCTAGCGGTCGATCCCCCCCCAATGAGCAGTTCTTC